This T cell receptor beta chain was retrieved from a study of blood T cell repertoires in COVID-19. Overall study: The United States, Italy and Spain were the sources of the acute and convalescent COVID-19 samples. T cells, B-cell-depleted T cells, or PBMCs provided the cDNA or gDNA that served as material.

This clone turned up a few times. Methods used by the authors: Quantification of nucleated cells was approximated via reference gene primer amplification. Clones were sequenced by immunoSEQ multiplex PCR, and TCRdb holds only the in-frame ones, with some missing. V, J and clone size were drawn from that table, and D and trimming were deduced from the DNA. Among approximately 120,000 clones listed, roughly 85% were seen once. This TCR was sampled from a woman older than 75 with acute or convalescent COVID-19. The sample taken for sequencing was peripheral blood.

The CDR3 spells CASSIRQGRVGNTIYF. Here the CDR3 DNA reads TGTGCCAGCAGCATAAGACAGGGCCGCGTTGGAAACACCATATATTTT. This chain connects TRBV11-2 to TRBJ1-3; 7 bases are shared with TRBD1. Germline assignment: CDR1 SGHAT and CDR2 FQNNGV. The CDR3 totals 16 residues. The V and J ends lost 5 bases and 3 bases, in that order; junction bases with no gene match: 10.